Each of the 12 T cell receptor beta chains below was sequenced from the same sample in a study of T cells in Graves' hyperthyroidism and ophthalmopathy. The investigators amplified TCR beta CDR3 regions from RNA transcripts. A set of HTBI primers served as the primers for a first-round RT-PCR of the TCR CDR3. TCRdb itself ran the multiplex PCR reads through MiXCR, one entry per CDR3 protein. The sample has 300,000 or so distinct CDR3 sequences, around a sixth seen once. The sample taken for sequencing was blood. The receptors here all came from a woman aged 45-65 years with Graves' hyperthyroidism.

This chain connects TRBV7-4 to TRBJ2-7, with a possible D match to TRBD2 (5 bases). Deletions cut 11 bases from V and 7 bases from J, with 9 bases between. The germline V gene has CDR1 SGHVT and CDR2 SQSDAQ. The CDR3 loop spans 9 amino acids. The CDR3 region is CAPSGEQYF. Here the CDR3 DNA reads TGTGCCCCCTCGGGGGAGCAGTACTTC.

Only a few counts were recorded for this clonotype. This chain connects TRBV27 to TRBJ2-1; D unclear. The CDR3 loop spans 13 amino acids. Trimming removed 5 bases from V and 8 bases from J, with 13 bases in between. In germline, CDR1 is MNHEY, CDR2 SMNVEV (reference sequence). The CDR3, as DNA: TGTGCCAGCAGTACCCCCCATGGGGATGAGCAGTTCTTC. Amino acids: CASSTPHGDEQFF.

The CDR3 DNA reads as TGCGCCAGCAGCTTTACAGGGCTCACTGAAGCTTTCTTT. Translated, it gives CASSFTGLTEAFF. This chain joins TRBV5-1 and TRBJ1-1, with D possibly being TRBD1 (6 bases). The germline V gene has CDR1 SGHRS and CDR2 YFSETQ. CDR3 size: 13 residues. V was cut by 2 bases and J by 4 bases, with 9 bases left in between. The whole variable domain, filled in from reference TRBV5-1 and TRBJ1-1, reads KAGVTQTPRYLIKTRGQQVTLSCSPISGHRSVSWYQQTPGQGLQFLFEYFSETQRNKGNFPGRFSGRQFSNSRSEMNVSTLELGDSALYLCASSFTGLTEAFFGQGTRLTVV.

There are many counts of this clonotype. The chain links TRBV9 to TRBJ2-5; D tentatively fits TRBD1 or TRBD2 (6 bases each). The germline V gene has CDR1 SGDLS and CDR2 YYNGEE. V lost 3 bases, J lost 5 bases, and 23 bases lay in between. The CDR3 has 17 amino acids. CDR3 in amino acids: CASSGSNYGGVGETQYF. The CDR3, as DNA: TGTGCCAGCAGCGGCTCAAACTACGGGGGCGTCGGGGAGACCCAGTACTTC.

This clonotype has just a few counts. This chain joins TRBV12-3 or TRBV12-4 and TRBJ1-1; D perhaps matches TRBD1 (6 bases). With 5 bases removed from V and 10 bases from J, the gap between germline ends came to 20 bases. The CDR3 contains 14 residues. The CDR3 coding sequence is TGTGCCAGCAGTGTAATCACAGGGAATGGAGGAGCTTTCTTT. This translates into CASSVITGNGGAFF.

J is TRBJ2-7 and V is TRBV18; perhaps TRBD2 as D (6 bases). The ends were cut back, 2 bases at V and 5 bases at J, with 10 bases in the middle. CDR1 is KGHSH, CDR2 LQKENI, per germline. This CDR3 has 13 amino acids. The CDR3 DNA follows: TGTGCCAGCTCACCAGCGGGGTTGGACGAGCAGTACGTC. Translation: CASSPAGLDEQYV.

Remarks on this clonotype: One base away lies a much larger clone, so this may be a sequencing read error. This chain connects TRBV27 to TRBJ2-3, with 8 bases that match TRBD1. Germline CDR1 reads MNHEY; CDR2 reads SMNVEV (reference sequence). CDR3 length equals 14 residues. The CDR3, as DNA: TGTGCCAGCAGTCTCTTCGTCGGGACAGGTACGCAGTATTTT. Translation: CASSLFVGTGTQYF.

This clonotype has at least ten counts. This chain uses TRBV28 with TRBJ1-2; 8 bases align to TRBD1. The CDR3 is 15 residues long. Trimming at V came to 7 bases and at J to 0 bases, leaving 7 bases not matched to a gene. CDR1 and CDR2 from the germline V gene are MDHEN and SYDVKM. The CDR3 DNA follows: TGTGCCAGCACCTTGAGGACAGGGTCTAACTATGGCTACACCTTC. Translating it yields CASTLRTGSNYGYTF.

This clonotype appeared many times. Relative to the germline gene, one junction end is altered; a read error may explain this. The CDR3 protein is CASSLGTYNEQFF. The DNA of the CDR3 is TGCGCCAGCAGCTTGGGTACCTACAATGAGCAGTTCTTC. The rearrangement joins TRBV7-3 to TRBJ2-1; D unclear. The germline V gene encodes CDR1 SGHTA and CDR2 FQGTGA. The CDR3 runs 13 residues.

This clonotype was found many times. CDR3 in amino acids: CSAGGTGRGGQYEQYV. The CDR3 coding sequence is TGCAGTGCTGGAGGGACGGGGCGGGGGGGCCAATACGAGCAGTACGTC. The chain recombines TRBV20-1 with TRBJ2-7, with TRBD2 matching 9 bases. The CDR3 length is 16 residues. Trimming took 5 bases from V and 4 from J; bases not matched to a gene: 15. Germline V CDR1 and CDR2: DFQATT, SNEGSKA (reference sequence).

This clonotype was detected only a few times. The rearrangement joins TRBV27 to TRBJ2-7; the match to TRBD1 covers 9 bases. Per the germline V gene, CDR1 is MNHEY and CDR2 is SMNVEV (reference sequence). This CDR3 contains 15 residues. The V and J ends lost 5 bases and 3 bases, in that order; junction bases with no gene match: 8. CDR3 region: CASSPRTGDVYEQYF. The CDR3, as DNA: TGTGCCAGCAGTCCGCGGACAGGGGACGTCTACGAGCAGTACTTC.

This clonotype was seen a few times. The chain joins TRBV6-5 to TRBJ1-3; D remains ambiguous. The CDR3 consists of 15 residues. CDR1 and CDR2 from the germline V gene are MNHEY and SVGAGI. The V end lost 0 bases, the J end lost 2 bases, and 8 bases lay between the germline ends. The CDR3: CASSYSSGTGNTIYF. In nucleotides, the CDR3 is TGTGCCAGCAGTTACTCTTCCGGGACTGGAAACACCATATATTTT.